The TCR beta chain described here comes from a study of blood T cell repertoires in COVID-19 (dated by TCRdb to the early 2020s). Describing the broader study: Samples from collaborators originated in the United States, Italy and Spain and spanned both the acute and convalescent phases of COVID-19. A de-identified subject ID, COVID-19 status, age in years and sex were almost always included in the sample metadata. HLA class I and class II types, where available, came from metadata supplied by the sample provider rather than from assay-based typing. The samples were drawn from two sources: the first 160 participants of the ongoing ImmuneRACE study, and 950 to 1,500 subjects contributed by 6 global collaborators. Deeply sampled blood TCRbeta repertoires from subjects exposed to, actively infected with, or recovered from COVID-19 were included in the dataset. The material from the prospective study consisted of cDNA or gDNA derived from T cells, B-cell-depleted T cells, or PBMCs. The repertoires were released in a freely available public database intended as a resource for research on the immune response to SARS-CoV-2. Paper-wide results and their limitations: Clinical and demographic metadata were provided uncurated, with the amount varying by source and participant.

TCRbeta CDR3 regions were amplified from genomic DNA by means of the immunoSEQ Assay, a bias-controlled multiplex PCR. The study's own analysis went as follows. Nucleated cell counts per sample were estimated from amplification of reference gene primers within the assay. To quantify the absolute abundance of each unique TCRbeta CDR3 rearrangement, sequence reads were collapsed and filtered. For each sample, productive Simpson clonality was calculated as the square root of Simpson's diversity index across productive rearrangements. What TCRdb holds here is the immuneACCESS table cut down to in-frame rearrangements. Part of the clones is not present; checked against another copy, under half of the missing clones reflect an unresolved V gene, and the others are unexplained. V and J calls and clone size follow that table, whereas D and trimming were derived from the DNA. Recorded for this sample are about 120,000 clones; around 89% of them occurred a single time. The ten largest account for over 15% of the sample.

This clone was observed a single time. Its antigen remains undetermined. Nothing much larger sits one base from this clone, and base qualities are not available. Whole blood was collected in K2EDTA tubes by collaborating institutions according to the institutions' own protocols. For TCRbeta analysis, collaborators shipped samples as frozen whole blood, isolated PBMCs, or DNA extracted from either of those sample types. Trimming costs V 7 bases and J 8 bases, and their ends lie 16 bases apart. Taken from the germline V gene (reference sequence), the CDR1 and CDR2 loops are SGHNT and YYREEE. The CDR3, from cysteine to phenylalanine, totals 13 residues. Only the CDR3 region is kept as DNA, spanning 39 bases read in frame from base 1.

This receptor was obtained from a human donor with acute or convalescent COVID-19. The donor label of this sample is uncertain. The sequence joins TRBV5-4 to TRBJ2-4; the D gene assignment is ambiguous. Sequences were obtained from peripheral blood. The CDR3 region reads CASSESPRDIQYF. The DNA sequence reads TGTGCCAGCTCCGAGTCCCCCCGGGACATTCAGTACTTC.